Each of the 8 T cell receptor beta chains below was sequenced from the same sample in a study of shared T cell receptors in the human thymus. Measured with immunoSEQ multiplex PCR; TCRdb has only the in-frame clones, and not every one. The sample records hundreds of thousands of clones, over 75% being singletons. These records were also assigned to another study, of human thymus T cells.

The sample comprised thymocytes. The receptors come from a boy younger than two with a congenital heart defect.

The chain joins TRBV7-8 to TRBJ2-7, with 7 positions matching TRBD2. The CDR3 contains 14 residues. V was pared by 1 base and J by 4 bases, with 4 bases of the junction left unmatched. CDR1 and CDR2 from the germline V gene are SGHVS and FQNEAQ. The CDR3 DNA reads TGTGCCAGCAGCTTAGAAGAGCGGGGTTACGAGCAGTACTTC. The encoded protein is CASSLEERGYEQYF.

The chain uses TRBV15 and TRBJ2-1; 12 bases line up with TRBD2. The CDR3 is 15 amino acids. Germline assignment: CDR1 LNHNV and CDR2 YYDKDF (reference sequence). The V and J ends lost 5 bases and 9 bases, in that order; junction bases with no gene match: 8. The CDR3: CATSGASGRAGEQFF. As DNA, the CDR3 is TGTGCCACCAGCGGTGCTAGCGGGAGGGCGGGTGAGCAGTTCTTC.

This clone appeared a single time. The J gene is TRBJ2-7, the V gene TRBV11-3; TRBD1 agrees at 8 bases. The germline V gene encodes CDR1 SGHNT and CDR2 YENEEA. Trimming at V came to 5 bases and at J to 5 bases, leaving 17 bases not matched to a gene. This CDR3 is built from 17 residues. CDR3 sequence: CASSPVTGVARLNEQYF. The CDR3 DNA reads TGTGCCAGCAGCCCCGTGACAGGGGTCGCTCGACTCAACGAGCAGTACTTC.

This chain uses TRBV7-2 with TRBJ2-7, with 8 bases aligning to TRBD1. Germline V gene data show CDR1 as SGHTA and CDR2 as FQGNSA. This CDR3 comprises 13 residues. Losses at the gene ends were 4 bases for V and 6 bases for J; bases not matched to a gene: 5. The CDR3 sequence is CASSSSRGREQYF. In nucleotides, the CDR3 is TGTGCCAGCAGCTCATCCAGGGGGCGCGAGCAGTACTTC. The full variable domain, its missing parts supplied by reference TRBV7-2 and TRBJ2-7, is GAGVSQSPSNKVTEKGKDVELRCDPISGHTALYWYRQSLGQGLEFLIYFQGNSAPDKSGLPSDRFSAERTGGSVSTLTIQRTQQEDSAVYLCASSSSRGREQYFGPGTRLTVT.

V gene TRBV10-2 combines with J gene TRBJ2-3, with TRBD2 as a possible D gene (7 bases). CDR3 size: 14 residues. The germline CDR1 and CDR2 sequences are WSHSY and SAAADI. Trimming removed 4 bases at V and 3 bases at J, with 11 bases between. The CDR3 DNA is TGCGCCAGCAGTGGGGGGGGCGGGACAGATACGCAGTATTTT. It translates to CASSGGGGTDTQYF.

The chain employs TRBV29-1 and TRBJ2-7, with 8 bases matching TRBD1. The junction had 6 bases not matched to a gene; V was cut back by 4 bases and J by 4 bases. Germline V gene lookup returns CDR1 SQVTM and CDR2 ANQGSEA. The CDR3 runs to 13 residues. Here the CDR3 DNA reads TGCAGCGTTGGACAGGGGTACGTGTACGAGCAGTACTTC. This codes for CSVGQGYVYEQYF.

V usage is TRBV5-4 and J usage is TRBJ1-2, with 9 bases lining up with TRBD1. The V segment lost 5 bases and the J segment 3 bases; nucleotides outside the gene matches: 11. The V gene's germline CDR1 is SGHNT and CDR2 YYREEE (reference sequence). The CDR3 spans 16 residues. The CDR3 nucleotides read TGTGCCAGCAGGGGACCTACAGGGGGCGCTGACTATGGCTACACCTTC. Translating it yields CASRGPTGGADYGYTF.

The gene calls are TRBV4-2 and TRBJ1-6; possibly TRBD1 for D (5 bases). Germline CDR1 is LGHNA and CDR2 is YNFKEQ. The CDR3 length is 19 residues. V lost 3 bases and J 8 bases, leaving 26 bases between the germline ends. In DNA form, the CDR3 reads TGTGCCAGCAGCCATCACTTTGGGGTGAGGAGGGTGGGGGATTCACCCCTCCACTTT. Translation gives CASSHHFGVRRVGDSPLHF.